The present TCR beta chain was sequenced within a study of blood T cell repertoires in COVID-19. This study enrolled people aged roughly 18 to 90 from about 26 US geographic areas. How the authors handled the data: Amplification of reference gene primers provided the estimated nucleated cell counts. The method was immunoSEQ multiplex PCR; TCRdb's version includes in-frame clones alone and lacks a portion of them. The V and J calls and clone size come from that table; D and trimming were worked out from the DNA. The sample yields 190,000 or so clones, roughly four fifths seen once. CDR1 GTSNPN and CDR2 SVGIG come from the germline V gene (reference sequence). The germline V and J ends were trimmed by 5 bases and 0 bases, with 7 bases remaining between them. The CDR3 loop spans 12 amino acids. This clone was recorded once.

This receptor was identified in a man aged 35 to 55 who had recovered from COVID-19. The sample comprised PBMCs or T cells enriched from blood (not recorded which). The chain combines TRBV30 with TRBJ1-1; D is uncertain. The CDR3 region is CAWRGVNTEAFF. The CDR3 DNA reads TGTGCCTGGCGGGGAGTGAACACTGAAGCTTTCTTT.